Listed below are T cell receptor beta chains from one sample, sequenced in a study of T cells after yellow fever vaccination. TCRdb re-derived calls from the 5' RACE reads in MiXCR, one entry per CDR3 protein. The data hold a few hundred thousand distinct CDR3 sequences, with 15% to 20% observed a single time. Specimen: PBMCs, collected 15 days after the yellow fever booster vaccination. Every receptor here comes from a man aged 30 to 45 who received the YFV17D yellow fever vaccine. Both conserved end residues are part of each CDR3. A D gene is named only where the DNA matches it firmly. Size tells how often a clone was seen (once, few, many) or the class of an expanded clone, and some rows leave it out.

j_call d_call clone_size v_call cdr3_aa cdr3_nt
TRBJ2-1 TRBD2 few TRBV6-2/TRBV6-3 CASSGTSRYNEQFF TGTGCCAGCAGCGGGACTAGCAGATACAATGAGCAGTTCTTC
TRBJ2-3 . . TRBV24-1 CATSGEVNPITDTQYF TGTGCCACCAGTGGAGAGGTTAATCCAATCACAGATACGCAGTATTTT
TRBJ1-4 TRBD1 . TRBV20-1 CSAEQGVNEKLFF TGCAGTGCGGAACAGGGGGTTAATGAAAAACTGTTTTTT
TRBJ2-3 TRBD1 . TRBV5-1 CASRGQLSTDTQYF TGCGCCAGCAGGGGACAGCTGAGCACAGATACGCAGTATTTT
TRBJ2-1 TRBD2 . TRBV7-9 CASRYGTSEEQFF TGTGCCAGCAGGTACGGGACTAGCGAAGAGCAGTTCTTC
TRBJ2-7 . few TRBV20-1 CSARDFRGSNLF TGCAGTGCTAGAGATTTTAGGGGCAGTAACCTCTTC
TRBJ2-3 TRBD2 . TRBV9 CASSGTSGDHGFSTDTQYF TGTGCCAGCAGCGGGACTAGCGGGGATCATGGCTTCAGCACAGATACGCAGTATTTT
TRBJ1-1 . few TRBV5-8 CASSLRGTPLNTEAFF TGTGCCAGCAGCTTGCGAGGCACACCATTGAACACTGAAGCTTTCTTT
TRBJ2-2 TRBD2 . TRBV7-2 CASSFIAGINGELFF TGTGCCAGCAGCTTCATAGCGGGTATTAACGGGGAGCTGTTTTTT
TRBJ1-1 . few TRBV12-3/TRBV12-4 CASSLSGRNTEAFF TGTGCCAGCAGTTTGTCTGGGAGGAACACTGAAGCTTTCTTT
TRBJ2-4 . . TRBV28 CASSPHHRPLAKNIQYF TGTGCCAGCAGTCCCCACCACAGGCCGTTAGCCAAAAACATTCAGTACTTC
TRBJ2-7 TRBD1 few TRBV5-1 CASSLGTGGRYEQYF TGCGCCAGCAGCTTGGGCACAGGGGGACGGTACGAGCAGTACTTC
TRBJ2-1 TRBD1 . TRBV12-3/TRBV12-4 CASSLRTGGFSQFF TGTGCCAGCAGTCTACGGACAGGGGGCTTTTCGCAGTTCTTC
TRBJ2-1 TRBD2 . TRBV29-1 CSVGPASGVSYNEQFF TGCAGCGTTGGCCCGGCTAGCGGGGTATCCTACAATGAGCAGTTCTTC
TRBJ2-4 . few TRBV20-1 CSSPLGLAKNIQYF TGCAGTTCTCCCCTGGGCCTGGCCAAAAACATTCAGTACTTC
TRBJ2-7 TRBD1 few TRBV12-3/TRBV12-4 CASNLKDRGRLTISYEQYF TGTGCCAGCAATCTAAAGGACAGGGGGCGCTTGACTATCTCCTACGAGCAGTACTTC
TRBJ2-1 TRBD2 many TRBV29-1 CSVDSGRSRGEQFF TGCAGCGTTGACAGCGGGAGATCCCGAGGTGAGCAGTTCTTC
TRBJ2-7 . . TRBV28 CASRTPGQTYEQYF TGTGCCAGCAGAACCCCGGGACAAACCTACGAGCAGTACTTC
TRBJ1-3 . . TRBV6-5 CASSYAGTGARYPIYF TGTGCCAGCAGTTACGCTGGGACTGGGGCACGGTACCCCATATATTTT
TRBJ2-7 . few TRBV5-1 CASSLAQGGSREQYF TGCGCCAGCAGCTTGGCCCAGGGCGGGTCCCGGGAGCAGTACTTC
TRBJ2-5 TRBD1 many TRBV12-3/TRBV12-4 CASSLGQGTQETQYF TGTGCCAGCAGTTTAGGACAGGGTACCCAAGAGACCCAGTACTTC
TRBJ2-1 TRBD2 . TRBV7-3 CASSPAGTSRDEQFF TGTGCCAGCAGTCCCGCCGGGACTAGCAGGGATGAGCAGTTCTTC
TRBJ1-2 . few TRBV7-9 CASSLDSRNYGYTF TGTGCCAGCAGCTTAGACAGCCGGAACTATGGCTACACCTTC
TRBJ2-2 TRBD1 . TRBV20-1 CSAEDRGGFGELFF TGCAGTGCCGAGGACAGGGGGGGGTTCGGGGAGCTGTTTTTT
TRBJ2-2 . . TRBV7-9 CASSLEVGGARTGELFF TGTGCCAGCAGCTTAGAAGTTGGGGGCGCGAGGACCGGGGAGCTGTTTTTT
TRBJ2-6 . few TRBV30 CACDRIYSGANVLTF TGTGCCTGTGACAGGATATACTCTGGGGCCAACGTCCTGACTTTC
TRBJ1-2 . . TRBV5-1 CASRLRGDGYTF TGCGCCAGCAGGCTAAGAGGGGACGGCTACACCTTC
TRBJ2-7 . . TRBV14 CASSLHGGYEQYF TGTGCCAGCAGCCTCCATGGGGGGTACGAGCAGTACTTC
TRBJ2-2 TRBD2 few TRBV29-1 CSVQIAGGPGELFF TGCAGCGTCCAGATAGCGGGAGGCCCCGGGGAGCTGTTTTTT
TRBJ2-5 . few TRBV18 CASSPPESTQETQYF TGTGCCAGCTCACCACCTGAGTCGACCCAGGAGACCCAGTACTTC
TRBJ2-3 TRBD2 few TRBV6-1 CASSNPGLSSTDTQYF TGTGCCAGCAGTAATCCGGGACTATCTAGCACAGATACGCAGTATTTT
TRBJ1-2 TRBD1 few TRBV29-1 CSVVSGQGYAYGYTF TGCAGCGTTGTAAGCGGACAGGGTTACGCTTACGGCTACACCTTC
TRBJ2-1 TRBD2 . TRBV9 CASSVALAGGPGNEQFF TGTGCCAGCAGCGTAGCATTGGCGGGAGGGCCGGGCAATGAGCAGTTCTTC
TRBJ2-3 . few TRBV25-1 CASSPTRGLDRVTDTQYF TGTGCCAGCAGTCCAACCCGGGGGTTAGACAGAGTCACAGATACGCAGTATTTT
TRBJ1-5 TRBD1 . TRBV29-1 CSVLGTDNQPQHF TGCAGCGTTCTGGGGACAGACAATCAGCCCCAGCATTTT
TRBJ1-1 . . TRBV6-5 CASSHLAYAGTEAFF TGTGCCAGCAGTCACCTCGCGTACGCAGGTACTGAAGCTTTCTTT
TRBJ1-1 . few TRBV7-9 CASSPQPGRNTEAFF TGTGCCAGCAGCCCCCAACCGGGACGGAACACTGAAGCTTTCTTT
TRBJ2-7 . few TRBV10-1 CASKALSSYEQYF TGCGCCAGCAAGGCCTTGAGCTCCTACGAGCAGTACTTC
TRBJ2-7 . . TRBV20-1 CSARPLYEQYF TGCAGTGCTCGCCCCCTCTACGAGCAGTACTTC
TRBJ2-1 TRBD2 . TRBV19 CASSKGTSGLGEQFF TGTGCCAGTAGTAAAGGGACTAGCGGATTGGGTGAGCAGTTCTTC
TRBJ1-2 TRBD1 once TRBV18 CASSDRGLGYGYTF TGTGCCAGCTCAGACAGGGGGCTAGGCTATGGCTACACCTTC
TRBJ2-7 . . TRBV11-2 CASSPVKGKLSYEQYF TGTGCCAGCAGCCCCGTGAAGGGTAAACTCTCCTACGAGCAGTACTTC
TRBJ2-7 . . TRBV6-1 CASGAGQDYEQYF TGTGCCAGCGGAGCGGGACAAGACTACGAGCAGTACTTC
TRBJ2-1 TRBD1 . TRBV10-2 CASSESMQGAFF TGCGCCAGCAGTGAGTCGATGCAGGGGGCGTTCTTC
TRBJ2-1 TRBD2 few TRBV27 CASTDPLAGYNEQFF TGTGCCAGCACCGATCCCCTAGCGGGATACAATGAGCAGTTCTTC
TRBJ2-3 . few TRBV29-1 CSVRVGGLSTDTQYF TGCAGCGTGCGGGTTGGGGGCCTCTCCACAGATACGCAGTATTTT
TRBJ2-7 TRBD2 few TRBV4-3 CASSQDRRGGFTYYEQYF TGCGCCAGCAGCCAAGATCGGCGGGGGGGGTTTACCTACTACGAGCAGTACTTC
TRBJ2-3 TRBD2 few TRBV20-1 CSARTGLAESTDTQYF TGCAGTGCTCGGACGGGACTAGCGGAAAGCACAGATACGCAGTATTTT
TRBJ2-4 . few TRBV23-1 CAIRPGRKKNIQYF TGCGCCATTCGGCCCGGGCGGAAGAAAAACATTCAGTACTTC
TRBJ1-5 . . TRBV28 CASSPLAQGQPQHF TGTGCCAGCAGTCCCCTAGCCCAGGGTCAGCCCCAGCATTTT
TRBJ2-4 TRBD2 . TRBV7-2 CASSLERRTSGINIQYF TGTGCCAGCAGCTTAGAGCGCCGGACTAGCGGGATCAACATTCAGTACTTC
TRBJ2-5 . . TRBV7-2 CASSYLWGAGETQYF TGTGCCAGCAGCTACCTGTGGGGGGCGGGAGAGACCCAGTACTTC
TRBJ2-7 . . TRBV6-5 CASSYSTGRLDRSYEQYF TGTGCCAGCAGTTACTCGACGGGCCGACTAGATCGTTCCTACGAGCAGTACTTC